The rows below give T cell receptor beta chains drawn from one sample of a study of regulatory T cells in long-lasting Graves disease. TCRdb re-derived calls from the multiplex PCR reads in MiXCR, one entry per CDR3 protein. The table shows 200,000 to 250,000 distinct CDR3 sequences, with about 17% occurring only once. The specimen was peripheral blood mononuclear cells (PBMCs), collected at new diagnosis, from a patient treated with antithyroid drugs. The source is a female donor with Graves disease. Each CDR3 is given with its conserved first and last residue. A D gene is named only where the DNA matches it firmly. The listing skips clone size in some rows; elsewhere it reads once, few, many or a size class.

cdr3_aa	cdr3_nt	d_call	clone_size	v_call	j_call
CASSQATLAYEQYF	TGTGCCAGCAGCCAAGCGACTCTGGCCTACGAGCAGTACTTC	NA	NA	TRBV3-1	TRBJ2-7
CSAATLGLSYEQYF	TGCAGTGCGGCAACTCTGGGCCTGTCCTACGAGCAGTACTTC	NA	many	TRBV20-1	TRBJ2-7
CASRRGTSGGTDTQYF	TGTGCCAGCAGACGCGGGACTAGCGGGGGCACAGATACGCAGTATTTT	TRBD2	many	TRBV27	TRBJ2-3
CASSLWGGLAGDQETQYF	TGTGCCAGCAGCTTATGGGGGGGACTAGCGGGGGACCAAGAGACCCAGTACTTC	TRBD2	NA	TRBV11-2	TRBJ2-5
CATSDYQGYNEQFF	TGTGCCACCAGTGATTATCAGGGGTACAATGAGCAGTTCTTC	NA	many	TRBV24-1	TRBJ2-1
CASTLTGVGSEQYF	TGTGCCAGCACTTTGACAGGGGTAGGGTCCGAGCAGTACTTC	TRBD1	few	TRBV12-3/TRBV12-4	TRBJ2-7
CASSVGPGSTDTQYF	TGTGCCAGCAGCGTAGGGCCGGGAAGCACAGATACGCAGTATTTT	NA	many	TRBV9	TRBJ2-3
CASSDWGGWQPQHF	TGTGCCAGCAGTGATTGGGGGGGCTGGCAGCCCCAGCATTTT	NA	many	TRBV2	TRBJ1-5
CSARDGLAHQPQHF	TGCAGTGCTAGAGATGGCTTGGCCCACCAGCCCCAGCATTTT	NA	many	TRBV20-1	TRBJ1-5
CASSQDHTYTGELFF	TGCGCCAGCAGCCAAGATCACACATACACCGGGGAGCTGTTTTTT	NA	many	TRBV4-3	TRBJ2-2
CATSALGANGELFF	TGTGCCACCAGTGCCCTTGGGGCAAACGGGGAGCTGTTTTTT	NA	NA	TRBV24-1	TRBJ2-2
CAGQEDRDSMYYQETQYF	TGTGCCGGGCAAGAGGACAGGGACTCAATGTACTACCAAGAGACCCAGTACTTC	TRBD1	many	TRBV2	TRBJ2-5
CSAAGTGIYEQYF	TGCAGTGCTGCCGGGACAGGGATTTACGAGCAGTACTTC	TRBD1	many	TRBV20-1	TRBJ2-7
CASSLEAHSYNEQFF	TGTGCCAGCAGCTTGGAGGCCCATTCCTACAATGAGCAGTTCTTC	NA	many	TRBV5-6	TRBJ2-1
CASSQPGESGRSDEQYF	TGTGCCAGCAGCCAACCCGGGGAGAGCGGGAGAAGCGACGAGCAGTACTTC	TRBD2	NA	TRBV3-1	TRBJ2-7
CASSQDWGYEQYF	TGCGCCAGCAGCCAAGACTGGGGCTACGAGCAGTACTTC	NA	NA	TRBV4-3	TRBJ2-7
CASSQEGQGIYEQYF	TGTGCCAGCAGCCAAGAGGGACAGGGTATCTACGAGCAGTACTTC	TRBD1	NA	TRBV4-2	TRBJ2-7
CASSYPATVREFYGYTF	TGTGCCAGCAGTTACCCTGCGACAGTCCGGGAGTTCTATGGCTACACCTTC	NA	many	TRBV6-5	TRBJ1-2
CASSRDTGAGELFF	TGTGCCAGCAGTCGAGATACAGGGGCCGGGGAGCTGTTTTTT	TRBD1	NA	TRBV12-3/TRBV12-4	TRBJ2-2
CASSPIGQGGEQYF	TGTGCCAGCAGCCCGATCGGACAGGGAGGCGAGCAGTACTTC	TRBD1	many	TRBV7-9	TRBJ2-7
CASSLSAGSRGYTF	TGTGCCAGCAGCTTATCGGCAGGGTCTAGGGGCTACACCTTC	NA	many	TRBV7-9	TRBJ1-2
CSARDGGSSTDTQYF	TGCAGTGCTAGAGATGGAGGTTCTAGCACAGATACGCAGTATTTT	NA	few	TRBV20-1	TRBJ2-3
CAISREGSSGNLYEQYF	TGTGCCATCAGTCGGGAGGGGTCTAGCGGGAATCTCTACGAGCAGTACTTC	TRBD2	NA	TRBV10-3	TRBJ2-7
CASSPVGGTGGSYEQYF	TGTGCCAGCAGCCCGGTAGGGGGGACAGGGGGCTCGTACGAGCAGTACTTC	TRBD1	many	TRBV7-8	TRBJ2-7
CSARTGRVGSPLHF	TGCAGTGCCCGCACCGGCAGGGTGGGCTCACCCCTCCACTTT	NA	many	TRBV20-1	TRBJ1-6
CASSLSGSEYEQFF	TGTGCCAGCAGCTTATCCGGGAGTGAGTATGAGCAGTTCTTC	NA	many	TRBV7-3	TRBJ2-1
CASSQVPGIIDEQYF	TGTGCCAGCAGCCAAGTCCCCGGGATTATCGACGAGCAGTACTTC	NA	few	TRBV14	TRBJ2-7
CASSLVDLETQYF	TGTGCCAGCAGCTTAGTTGACTTGGAGACCCAGTACTTC	NA	many	TRBV7-8	TRBJ2-5
CASSQDDSTNTEAFF	TGTGCCAGCAGCCAAGATGACTCTACGAACACTGAAGCTTTCTTT	NA	many	TRBV4-2	TRBJ1-1
CASRPRGGSSYNEQFF	TGTGCCAGCAGACCAAGGGGCGGGAGCTCCTACAATGAGCAGTTCTTC	TRBD2	many	TRBV6-2/TRBV6-3	TRBJ2-1
CASSQDPRDPYGYTF	TGTGCCAGCAGCCAAGACCCGCGCGACCCTTATGGCTACACCTTC	NA	NA	TRBV12-3/TRBV12-4	TRBJ1-2
CAWSRQGFNEKLFF	TGTGCCTGGAGTAGACAGGGCTTTAATGAAAAACTGTTTTTT	TRBD1	few	TRBV30	TRBJ1-4
CSARGLGRGTYEQYF	TGCAGTGCTAGAGGCCTCGGAAGGGGGACCTACGAGCAGTACTTC	NA	many	TRBV20-1	TRBJ2-7
CSARATGPDTQYF	TGCAGTGCTAGAGCCACAGGGCCCGATACGCAGTATTTT	NA	NA	TRBV20-1	TRBJ2-3
CASSRLKTDRVASPSPLHF	TGCGCCAGCAGCCGCCTAAAGACGGACAGGGTGGCTTCCCCCTCACCCCTCCACTTT	TRBD1	NA	TRBV4-3	TRBJ1-6
CASSLDRSYGYTF	TGTGCCAGCAGCCTCGACAGGTCCTATGGCTACACCTTC	NA	many	TRBV7-3	TRBJ1-2
CASSWGTGEETQYF	TGCGCCAGCAGCTGGGGGACAGGTGAAGAGACCCAGTACTTC	TRBD1	many	TRBV5-1	TRBJ2-5
CASSAGTGLIDTEAFF	TGCGCCAGCAGCGCCGGGACAGGCCTCATAGACACTGAAGCTTTCTTT	TRBD1	many	TRBV10-1	TRBJ1-1
CASSQSDRVYGYTF	TGCGCCAGCAGCCAATCGGACAGGGTCTATGGCTACACCTTC	TRBD1	many	TRBV4-3	TRBJ1-2
CASSVRLAAWSDHEQFF	TGTGCCAGCAGTGTTCGACTAGCTGCCTGGAGTGACCATGAGCAGTTCTTC	TRBD2	many	TRBV12-3/TRBV12-4	TRBJ2-1
CAISESIGGSTDTQYF	TGTGCCATCAGTGAGTCGATTGGCGGGAGCACAGATACGCAGTATTTT	NA	NA	TRBV10-3	TRBJ2-3
CATSREGVYHEQYF	TGTGCCACCAGCAGAGAAGGGGTGTACCACGAGCAGTACTTC	NA	many	TRBV15	TRBJ2-7
CASMGLGSIQVYGYTF	TGTGCCAGTATGGGGTTGGGGAGCATCCAAGTCTATGGCTACACCTTC	NA	many	TRBV19	TRBJ1-2
CASSQSGEVREQYF	TGTGCCAGTAGCCAGAGCGGGGAGGTTAGGGAGCAGTACTTC	TRBD2	NA	TRBV19	TRBJ2-7
CASSVRTSGYNEQFF	TGTGCCAGCAGCGTTCGGACTAGCGGGTACAACGAGCAGTTCTTC	TRBD2	NA	TRBV25-1	TRBJ2-1
CASSDSFMGREEQFF	TGTGCCAGCAGTGACTCGTTTATGGGGAGGGAAGAGCAGTTCTTC	TRBD2	few	TRBV6-4	TRBJ2-1
CSVATQGGYGYTF	TGCAGCGTCGCCACACAGGGCGGGTATGGCTACACCTTC	NA	many	TRBV29-1	TRBJ1-2
CASSPFRGLGSTIEQFF	TGTGCCAGCAGCCCCTTCCGCGGGCTAGGAAGTACAATCGAGCAGTTCTTC	NA	many	TRBV7-6	TRBJ2-1
CASSIGRRGPRTEAFF	TGTGCCAGTAGTATCGGCAGGAGGGGACCTCGCACTGAAGCTTTCTTT	NA	many	TRBV19	TRBJ1-1
CSALGSRITSEQYF	TGCAGTGCCCTCGGTAGCCGAATCACATCCGAGCAGTACTTC	NA	many	TRBV20-1	TRBJ2-7
CASSPRRRGGLAGMWDEQFF	TGTGCCAGCAGTCCCCGGCGCAGGGGTGGCCTAGCGGGAATGTGGGATGAGCAGTTCTTC	TRBD2	many	TRBV7-9	TRBJ2-1
CSAAISGNSYNEQFF	TGCAGTGCGGCGATTAGCGGGAACTCCTACAATGAGCAGTTCTTC	TRBD2	many	TRBV20-1	TRBJ2-1